A single sample gave rise to the 14 T cell receptor beta chains below, sequenced in a study of OX40 agonist ivuxolimab in advanced cancers. Sequencing used immunoSEQ multiplex PCR; TCRdb keeps in-frame clones, though not all of them. Among 70,000 to 95,000 clones listed, roughly 83% were seen once. The specimen comprised CD4+ or CD8+ T cells sorted from blood, sampled in a trial of the OX40 agonist ivuxolimab. These receptors were obtained from an adult with an advanced solid tumor such as melanoma, head and neck, liver or kidney cancer.

This sequence joins TRBV6-6 and TRBJ2-2; D gene unclear. Trimming took off 0 bases at V and 6 bases at J, with 8 bases between the two ends. Germline V gene data show CDR1 as MNHNY and CDR2 as SVGAGI (reference sequence). The CDR3 loop spans 14 amino acids. The CDR3 region is CASSYSEGPGELFF. CDR3 coding DNA: TGTGCCAGCAGTTACTCAGAAGGGCCCGGGGAGCTGTTTTTT.

This sequence joins TRBV18 and TRBJ2-2, with a weak D call TRBD1 (5 bases). Germline V gives CDR1 KGHSH, CDR2 LQKENI. CDR3 size: 17 residues. The ends were cut back, 6 bases at V and 2 bases at J, with 19 bases in the middle. In DNA form, the CDR3 reads TGTGCCAGCTCCTCAAGGGCGACAGATTTTAACACCGGGGAGCTGTTTTTT. Its protein is CASSSRATDFNTGELFF.

The chain combines TRBV29-1 with TRBJ1-1, with TRBD1 identical over 7 bases. This CDR3 contains 13 residues. Germline CDR1 SQVTM, CDR2 ANQGSEA. Trimming removed 3 bases from V and 6 bases from J; junction bases left unmatched: 7. The CDR3 nucleotides read TGCAGCGTTGAGGTCGTCCAGGGGGCTGAAGCTTTCTTT. Translation: CSVEVVQGAEAFF.

The chain carries TRBV19 and TRBJ2-1; D not certain. This CDR3 spans 15 amino acids. Per germline, CDR1 LNHDA and CDR2 SQIVND (reference sequence). The V end lost 7 bases, the J end lost 4 bases, and 17 bases lay between the germline ends. The CDR3 DNA reads TGTGCCAGTAAGGATTCTGGCCCGCTTTACAATGAGCAGTTCTTC. Its translation: CASKDSGPLYNEQFF.

The V call is TRBV11-2, the J call TRBJ2-6; TRBD1 might be the D (6 bases). V shed 4 bases and J shed 2 bases, with 12 bases lying between them. Looked up from germline, CDR1 is SGHAT and CDR2 is FQNNGV. This CDR3 contains 16 residues. The CDR3 region has the DNA TGTGCCAGCAGCTCAAGATCAGGGGCTGGGGCCAACGTCCTGACTTTC. Amino acids: CASSSRSGAGANVLTF.

Written as DNA, the CDR3 is TGTGCCAGCAGTGATATCGGCCTTCGGGTCCTCCAGTACTTC. Its protein product is CASSDIGLRVLQYF. The chain recombines TRBV6-1 with TRBJ2-5; D unclear. Germline V gene data show CDR1 as MNHNS and CDR2 as SASEGT. V lost 3 bases to trimming and J lost 10 bases, with 18 bases between them. CDR3 length: 14 residues.

The CDR3 coding sequence is TGTGCCACTCGACCGACAGGGGGGAACCAGCCCCAGCATTTT. It yields the protein CATRPTGGNQPQHF. V is TRBV6-6 and J is TRBJ1-5; 9 bases align to TRBD1. CDR3 size: 14 residues. Trimming took 10 bases from V and 7 from J; bases not matched to a gene: 11. Per the germline V gene, CDR1 is MNHNY and CDR2 is SVGAGI (reference sequence).

The chain carries TRBV6-5 and TRBJ2-1; tentatively, D is TRBD2 (6 bases). The CDR3 is 16 amino acids. Trimming cost V 2 bases and J 5 bases, with 16 bases left between them. CDR1 is MNHEY and CDR2 is SVGAGI in the germline V gene. CDR3 DNA sequence: TGTGCCAGCAGTTACATCGGGGGTCTGAGCCACAATGAGCAGTTCTTC. Protein product: CASSYIGGLSHNEQFF.

The chain combines TRBV19 with TRBJ2-3; 13 bases are shared with TRBD2. This CDR3 contains 16 residues. J gave up 4 bases and V 3 bases, and 4 bases lay outside the gene matches. The germline V gene has CDR1 LNHDA and CDR2 SQIVND (reference sequence). This chain's CDR3 is CASSIRTSGSADTQYF. The CDR3 DNA reads TGTGCCAGTAGTATTCGGACTAGCGGGAGCGCAGATACGCAGTATTTT.

V is TRBV5-1 and J is TRBJ2-1, with 12 bases fitting TRBD2. The trim removed 8 bases at V and 5 bases at J, leaving 14 bases unmatched. CDR3 length: 17 residues. From germline, CDR1 is SGHRS and CDR2 YFSETQ. CDR3 nucleotides: TGCGCCAGTGAAGAATCTAGCGGGAGGGCCTTAAACAATGAGCAGTTCTTC. Translation gives CASEESSGRALNNEQFF.

This chain connects TRBV7-9 to TRBJ2-5; D not resolved. The CDR3 runs 12 residues. In germline, CDR1 is SEHNR, CDR2 FQNEAQ (reference sequence). V lost 2 bases, J lost 1 base, and 2 bases lay in between. CDR3 DNA: TGTGCCAGCAGCTTACTCCAAGAGACCCAGTACTTC. Translating gives CASSLLQETQYF.

The chain recombines TRBV13 with TRBJ1-6; D may be TRBD1 (5 bases). Germline values: CDR1 PRHDT, CDR2 FYEKMQ (reference sequence). The ends were cut back, 7 bases at V and 8 bases at J, with 15 bases in the middle. This CDR3 has 14 amino acids. CDR3 sequence reads: CASTRRRDDSPLHF. The CDR3 DNA reads as TGTGCCAGCACCCGGCGCAGGGACGATTCACCCCTCCACTTT. Full variable domain (missing parts from reference TRBV13 and TRBJ1-6): AAGVIQSPRHLIKEKRETATLKCYPIPRHDTVYWYQQGPGQDPQFLISFYEKMQSDKGSIPDRFSAQQFSDYHSELNMSSLELGDSALYFCASTRRRDDSPLHFGNGTRLTVT.

CDR3: CASSLKTQYF. CDR3 DNA sequence: TGTGCCAGCAGCTTAAAGACCCAGTACTTC. The chain couples TRBV7-2 to TRBJ2-5; D is uncertain. CDR3 size: 10 residues. Deletions cut 2 bases from V and 6 bases from J, with 1 base between. CDR1 SGHTA and CDR2 FQGNSA come from the germline V gene.

J is TRBJ1-2 and V is TRBV27, with 7 bases fitting TRBD1. The CDR3 has 17 amino acids. V lost 8 bases and J lost 7; bases outside the gene matches: 22. From germline, CDR1 is MNHEY and CDR2 SMNVEV (reference sequence). CDR3 residues: CASGARFKTGVVGGYTF. The CDR3 DNA follows: TGTGCCAGCGGAGCCCGCTTCAAAACAGGGGTCGTGGGTGGCTACACCTTC.